This T cell receptor beta chain was sequenced in a study of PD-1 blockade in classical Hodgkin lymphoma. Overall study findings and caveats: Newly diagnosed patients were reported to exhibit reduced baseline TCR diversity relative to healthy donors.

The V gene end was trimmed by 7 bases and the J gene end by 5 bases; junction bases not matched to a gene: 5. Germline V gene data show CDR1 as SGDLS and CDR2 as YYNGEE. This CDR3 region has 14 residues. As regards this clone: Antigen: not known.

Time point indicated: newly diagnosed, previously untreated cHL patient sample. TCRdb's copy holds only in-frame clones and misses some; the assay was immunoSEQ multiplex PCR. In the table there are approximately 45,000 clones, under 95% of which are singletons. This clonotype was obtained from a human donor with classical Hodgkin lymphoma. This chain links TRBV9 with TRBJ2-2; 10 bases are a match to TRBD2. The sequenced sample consisted of peripheral blood mononuclear cells (PBMCs). CDR3 nucleotide sequence: TGTGCCAGCCAGCGGGAGGGCAGGACCGGGGAGCTGTTTTTT. Translated: CASQREGRTGELFF.